These 3 T cell receptor beta chains came from one sample sequenced in a study of blood T cell repertoires in COVID-19. Repertoires were generated with immunoSEQ multiplex PCR, while TCRdb's copy carries only in-frame clones and drops some. The sample carries 310,000 or so clones, approximately 88% recorded once. The source material was peripheral blood. The source is a man aged 18 to 30 who had recovered from COVID-19.

The chain couples TRBV30 to TRBJ2-7; D gene unclear. Trimming cost V 0 bases and J 0 bases, with 12 bases left between them. The CDR3 sequence is 15 residues long. CDR1 is GTSNPN, CDR2 SVGIG, per germline (reference sequence). The CDR3 DNA follows: TGTGCCTGGAGTGTATATGGCGGAATCTCCTACGAGCAGTACTTC. Amino acids: CAWSVYGGISYEQYF. Supplemented by reference TRBV30 and TRBJ2-7, the full variable domain reads SQTIHQWPATLVQPVGSPLSLECTVEGTSNPNLYWYRQAAGRGLQLLFYSVGIGQISSEVPQNLSASRPQDRQFILSSKKLLLSDSGFYLCAWSVYGGISYEQYFGPGTRLTVT.

The chain has TRBV14 and TRBJ2-3; D is possibly TRBD2 (5 bases). The CDR3 totals 16 residues. CDR1 and CDR2 (germline): SGHDN, FVKESK. The ends were cut back, 3 bases at V and 1 base at J, with 14 bases in the middle. The CDR3 loop is CASSHWSSLGTDTQYF. The DNA of the CDR3 is TGTGCCAGCAGCCACTGGTCTAGCCTAGGCACAGATACGCAGTATTTT.

The CDR3 coding sequence is TGTGCCAGCAGCCCCCCCCCTAGCGGCTACAATGAGCAGTTCTTC. Translating gives CASSPPPSGYNEQFF. The gene calls are TRBV9 and TRBJ2-1, with 7 bases fitting TRBD2. The V and J ends lost 4 bases and 3 bases, in that order; junction bases with no gene match: 7. Germline V gene data show CDR1 as SGDLS and CDR2 as YYNGEE. The CDR3 contains 15 residues.